The 24 T cell receptor beta chains below come from one sample, sequenced in a study of response to subunit inactivated influenza vaccine. TCRdb re-called the RT-PCR reads with MiXCR, one entry per CDR3 protein. Of about 830,000 distinct CDR3 sequences listed, roughly 20% were seen once; the top ten hold approximately 10%. Material: PBMCs from blood, obtained around 5 days after vaccination. These receptors were taken from a man over 45 who received an inactivated influenza vaccine.

The V gene is TRBV20-1, the J gene TRBJ2-7; 7 bases fit TRBD2. CDR3 length: 15 residues. Unmatched junction bases numbered 15, after V lost 5 bases and J lost 5 bases. Germline CDR1 and CDR2: DFQATT and SNEGSKA (reference sequence). CDR3 coding DNA: TGCAGTGCTGCACGACTAGAGGGAGGGCCGGACGAGCAGTACTTC. Encoded protein: CSAARLEGGPDEQYF.

This clonotype turned up a few times. The chain carries TRBV5-1 and TRBJ1-3; D is possibly TRBD1 (5 bases). Germline V gene lookup returns CDR1 SGHRS and CDR2 YFSETQ. The ends were cut back, 4 bases at V and 4 bases at J, with 12 bases in the middle. The CDR3 covers 14 residues. The CDR3 DNA is TGCGCCAGCAGCGGGGACTTCTCAGGAAACACCATATATTTT. This sequence encodes CASSGDFSGNTIYF.

This clonotype was counted only a few times. The V call is TRBV7-6, the J call TRBJ2-7, with D perhaps matching TRBD2 (6 bases). The CDR3 runs to 13 residues. Germline CDR1 is SGHVS and CDR2 is FNYEAQ. Trimming removed 5 bases at V and 7 bases at J, with 15 bases between. The CDR3 here is CASSSQIAAEQYF. CDR3 in DNA: TGTGCCAGCAGCAGCCAGATAGCGGCAGAGCAGTACTTC. Combining the CDR3 with reference TRBV7-6 and TRBJ2-7 gives the whole variable domain GAGVSQSPRYKVTKRGQDVALRCDPISGHVSLYWYRQALGQGPEFLTYFNYEAQQDKSGLPNDRFSAERPEGSISTLTIQRTEQRDSAMYRCASSSQIAAEQYFGPGTRLTVT.

This clonotype was recorded a few times. V usage is TRBV10-3 and J usage is TRBJ2-1, with 8 nucleotides matching TRBD2. The CDR3 has 18 residues. The germline V gene has CDR1 ENHRY and CDR2 SYGVKD. Germline trimming cut 4 bases from V and 2 bases from J; bases unmatched to any gene: 13. In DNA form, the CDR3 reads TGTGCCATCAGTGGCCCCCGCTTTACTAGCGGAACCTACAATGAGCAGTTCTTC. This gives the protein CAISGPRFTSGTYNEQFF.

V and J are TRBV4-1 and TRBJ2-7, with 9 nucleotides matching TRBD2. The CDR3 covers 15 residues. With 2 bases clipped from V and 1 base from J, the junction kept 3 bases outside the gene matches. CDR1 is MGHRA and CDR2 is YSYEKL in the germline V gene. CDR3 loop: CASSQSGLASYEQYF. DNA of the CDR3: TGCGCCAGCAGCCAATCGGGACTAGCATCCTACGAGCAGTACTTC.

Many counts were recorded for this clonotype. The chain uses TRBV6-5 and TRBJ1-2; 7 nucleotides agree with TRBD1. Germline assignment: CDR1 MNHEY and CDR2 SVGAGI. The CDR3 sequence is 18 residues long. The J segment lost 1 base and the V segment lost 1 base, leaving 12 bases of the junction unmatched. CDR3 loop: CASSYLIGRGSLNYGYTF. CDR3 in DNA: TGTGCCAGCAGTTACTTAATCGGCAGGGGGTCCCTTAACTATGGCTACACCTTC.

Many counts were recorded for this clonotype. The CDR3 nucleotides read TGCGCCAGCAGCGCCCAACAGGGAGTGGGCTACACCTTC. Translated: CASSAQQGVGYTF. This chain links TRBV5-1 with TRBJ1-2, with D possibly TRBD1 on 6 matching bases. V lost 4 bases, J lost 8 bases, and 15 bases lay in between. Germline CDR1 is SGHRS and CDR2 is YFSETQ. CDR3 size: 13 residues. The full variable domain, in which reference TRBV5-1 and TRBJ1-2 provide the parts outside the CDR3, is KAGVTQTPRYLIKTRGQQVTLSCSPISGHRSVSWYQQTPGQGLQFLFEYFSETQRNKGNFPGRFSGRQFSNSRSEMNVSTLELGDSALYLCASSAQQGVGYTFGSGTRLTVV.

This clonotype has only a few counts. The genes are TRBV7-2 and TRBJ1-4; D possibly corresponds to TRBD1 (6 bases). The CDR3 consists of 14 residues. V shed 5 bases and J shed 7 bases, with 14 bases lying between them. CDR1 and CDR2 from the germline V gene are SGHTA and FQGNSA. The chain's CDR3 is CASSRTGAAEKLFF. CDR3 coding DNA: TGTGCCAGCAGCCGGACGGGGGCGGCTGAAAAACTGTTTTTT.

The rearrangement uses TRBV5-5 and TRBJ2-7; 8 bases align to TRBD1. The CDR3 covers 14 residues. The trim removed 4 bases at V and 6 bases at J, leaving 9 bases unmatched. Germline CDR1 is SGHKS and CDR2 is YYEKEE (reference sequence). The CDR3 is CASSLIQGVGEQYF. CDR3 DNA sequence: TGTGCCAGCAGCCTTATACAGGGGGTCGGCGAGCAGTACTTC.

The table lists this clonotype with many counts. The chain uses TRBV27 and TRBJ2-7, with 7 nucleotides matching TRBD1. There are 12 residues in the CDR3. The V gene's germline CDR1 is MNHEY and CDR2 SMNVEV (reference sequence). With 5 bases clipped from V and 4 bases from J, the junction kept 2 bases outside the gene matches. CDR3 sequence: CASSTTGYEQYF. CDR3 sequence (DNA): TGTGCCAGCAGTACGACAGGGTACGAGCAGTACTTC.

There are a few counts of this clonotype. CDR3 in amino acids: CASRASSRSTDTQYF. CDR3 bases: TGTGCCAGCAGAGCCTCTAGCAGAAGCACAGATACGCAGTATTTT. The V and J genes are TRBV7-6 and TRBJ2-3; possibly TRBD2 for D (5 bases). Deletions cut 6 bases from V and 0 bases from J, with 13 bases between. Germline lookup yields CDR1 SGHVS and CDR2 FNYEAQ. The CDR3 sequence is 15 residues long.

V gene TRBV12-3 or TRBV12-4 combines with J gene TRBJ2-1, with 9 bases fitting TRBD2. This CDR3 is built from 15 residues. J was trimmed by 6 bases and V by 6 bases; bases with no gene match: 9. CDR3 nucleotide sequence: TGTGCCAGCAGGCCACCGGGACTAGCTCTCAATGAGCAGTTCTTC. Its protein is CASRPPGLALNEQFF.

The V call is TRBV3-1, the J call TRBJ2-7; 12 nucleotides agree with TRBD2. The CDR3 spans 14 residues. With V trimmed by 6 bases and J by 3 bases, 3 bases remained unmatched. Germline-derived CDR1 and CDR2 are LGHDT and YNNKEL (reference sequence). This CDR3 reads CASRSTSGSYEQYF. CDR3 nucleotides: TGTGCCAGCAGGTCGACTAGCGGGAGCTACGAGCAGTACTTC.

The sample holds many counts of this clonotype. V and J are TRBV6-5 and TRBJ2-2, with 7 bases that match TRBD1. From germline, CDR1 is MNHEY and CDR2 SVGAGI. This CDR3 region has 11 residues. Trimming cost V 5 bases and J 12 bases; bases outside gene matches: 3. The DNA for the CDR3 is TGTGCCAGCAGTCGACAGGGAAAGCTGTTTTTT. The encoded protein is CASSRQGKLFF.

This clonotype was seen only a few times. The chain uses TRBV7-8 and TRBJ2-7; unclear D gene. Trimming took 2 bases from V and 3 from J, leaving 14 bases between them. CDR1 is SGHVS, CDR2 FQNEAQ, per germline. This CDR3 has 15 residues. The CDR3 nucleotides are TGTGCCAGCAGCTTAAACCTAGACGAATTCTACGAGCAGTACTTC. It specifies CASSLNLDEFYEQYF.

This chain joins TRBV5-5 and TRBJ1-1, with D possibly matching TRBD1 (6 bases). The germline V and J ends were trimmed by 1 base and 8 bases, with 15 bases remaining between them. Germline V lookup: CDR1 SGHKS, CDR2 YYEKEE (reference sequence). CDR3 size: 14 residues. The CDR3 here is CASSLQGQLTEAFF. Here the CDR3 DNA reads TGTGCCAGCAGCTTGCAAGGACAGCTCACAGAAGCTTTCTTT.

The J gene is TRBJ2-1, the V gene TRBV12-3 or TRBV12-4; 10 bases align to TRBD2. V dropped 9 bases and J dropped 2; count of bases not matched to a gene: 7. The CDR3 spans 15 residues. DNA of the CDR3: TGTGCCAGAAGTCATGGACTAGCGGCCTACAATGAGCAGTTCTTC. Its translation is CARSHGLAAYNEQFF.

Regarding this clonotype: The junction and the germline gene differ at one end; a read error may be behind it. The rearrangement uses TRBV7-9 and TRBJ1-4, with D hard to call. CDR1 is SEHNR and CDR2 is FQNEAQ in the germline V gene (reference sequence). The CDR3 is 12 amino acids. As DNA, the CDR3 is TGTGCCAGCAGCTTAGATCGTGAAAAACTGATTTTT. Translation gives CASSLDREKLIF.

CDR3 loop: CASSSWGEAYNEQFF. CDR3 coding DNA: TGTGCCAGCAGCTCGTGGGGGGAAGCCTACAATGAGCAGTTCTTC. V is TRBV5-6 and J is TRBJ2-1; tentative D call: TRBD2 (6 bases). In germline, CDR1 is SGHDT, CDR2 YYEEEE. Trimming removed 3 bases at V and 2 bases at J, with 12 bases between. The CDR3 consists of 15 residues.

The chain recombines TRBV7-9 with TRBJ2-7; 10 bases agree with TRBD1. CDR1 and CDR2 (germline): SEHNR, FQNEAQ (reference sequence). Losses at the gene ends were 4 bases for V and 5 bases for J; bases not matched to a gene: 11. CDR3 length: 16 amino acids. CDR3 in amino acids: CASSSHLGQGGHEQYF. For the CDR3, the DNA is TGTGCCAGCAGCTCCCACCTTGGACAGGGGGGCCACGAGCAGTACTTC.

In this sample, this clonotype turned up a few times. The genes are TRBV6-1 and TRBJ2-4; the match to TRBD2 covers 8 bases. CDR1 is MNHNS and CDR2 is SASEGT in the germline V gene. Trimming removed 0 bases from V and 5 bases from J; junction bases left unmatched: 12. The length of the CDR3 is 18 residues. For the CDR3, the DNA is TGTGCCAGCAGTGAAGCGCTTTTCAGCGGGAGTTCCCAAAACATTCAGTACTTC. Protein: CASSEALFSGSSQNIQYF.

This clonotype was recorded a few times. CDR3 loop: CSARNRDRGPQETQYF. The CDR3, as DNA: TGCAGTGCTAGAAACCGGGACAGGGGGCCACAAGAGACCCAGTACTTC. This chain joins TRBV20-1 and TRBJ2-5; TRBD1 matches 12 bases. The CDR3 spans 16 residues. V shed 2 bases, J shed 2 bases, and the junction held 6 bases outside the gene matches. Germline-derived CDR1 and CDR2 are DFQATT and SNEGSKA (reference sequence).

This chain joins TRBV5-1 and TRBJ2-2, with TRBD1 matching 7 bases. The CDR3 length is 15 residues. Germline V gene data show CDR1 as SGHRS and CDR2 as YFSETQ. Trimming took 4 bases from V and 2 from J; bases not matched to a gene: 5. CDR3 bases: TGCGCCAGCAGCACGGGGACAGTTAACACCGGGGAGCTGTTTTTT. Residues: CASSTGTVNTGELFF. The variable domain in full, with the rest retrieved from reference TRBV5-1 and TRBJ2-2, is KAGVTQTPRYLIKTRGQQVTLSCSPISGHRSVSWYQQTPGQGLQFLFEYFSETQRNKGNFPGRFSGRQFSNSRSEMNVSTLELGDSALYLCASSTGTVNTGELFFGEGSRLTVL.

This clonotype was seen a handful of times. The chain employs TRBV9 and TRBJ2-3, with 7 bases fitting TRBD1. The CDR3 sequence is 16 residues long. Germline V CDR1 and CDR2: SGDLS, YYNGEE. Losses at the gene ends were 4 bases for V and 1 base for J; bases not matched to a gene: 9. CDR3 sequence: CASSTRSGTGTDTQYF. The CDR3, as DNA: TGTGCCAGCAGCACCCGATCCGGGACAGGCACAGATACGCAGTATTTT.